This TCR beta chain was captured by sequencing in a study of blood T cell repertoires in COVID-19. Looking at the study overall: T cells, B-cell-depleted T cells, or PBMCs supplied cDNA or gDNA.

Trimming pared 5 bases from V and 4 bases from J, leaving 17 bases between. This CDR3 has 16 amino acids. CDR1 and CDR2 (germline): SEHNR, FQNEAQ (reference sequence). Authors' analysis steps: Cell counts per sample came from amplifying reference gene primers. Clones were read by immunoSEQ multiplex PCR, and TCRdb kept only the in-frame ones, dropping some. V and J calls and clone size come straight from that table; D and trimming were deduced from the DNA. The table records over 150,000 clones, 65% to 90% of them present only once. The chain combines TRBV7-9 with TRBJ1-4; D uncertain. The origin of this receptor is a man between 50 and 59 years old with active or convalescent COVID-19. The sample comprised peripheral blood. CDR3 nucleotides: TGTGCCAGCAGCCCCTTCGCCGGCGGAGTTAATGAAAAACTGTTTTTT. This codes for CASSPFAGGVNEKLFF.